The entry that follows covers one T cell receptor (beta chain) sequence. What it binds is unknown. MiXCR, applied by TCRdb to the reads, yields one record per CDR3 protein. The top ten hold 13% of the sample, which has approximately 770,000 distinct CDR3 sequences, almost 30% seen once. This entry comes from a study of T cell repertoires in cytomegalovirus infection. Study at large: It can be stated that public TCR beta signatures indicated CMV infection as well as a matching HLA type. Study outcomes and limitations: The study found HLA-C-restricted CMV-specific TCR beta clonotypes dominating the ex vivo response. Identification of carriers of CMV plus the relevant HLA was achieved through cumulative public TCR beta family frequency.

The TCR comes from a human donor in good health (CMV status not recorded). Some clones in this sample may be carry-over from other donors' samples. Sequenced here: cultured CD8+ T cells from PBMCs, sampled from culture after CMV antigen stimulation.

CDR3: CASSIFNQETQYF. The CDR3 DNA reads TGTGCCAGTAGTATCTTCAACCAAGAGACCCAGTACTTC. This chain links TRBV19 with TRBJ2-5; D remains ambiguous. This CDR3 has 13 residues. Germline V lookup: CDR1 LNHDA, CDR2 SQIVND (reference sequence). Between the trimmed V and J ends, which lost 3 bases and 0 bases, there was a span of 5 bases.